This is a list of T cell receptor beta chains from one sample in a study of CD8+ T cells in alopecia areata. Clones were sequenced by immunoSEQ multiplex PCR, and TCRdb holds only the in-frame ones, with some missing. The table lists approximately 300,000 clones, roughly 64% of them singletons, with about 1.8% in the top ten. The specimen was CD4+ T cells sorted from blood, collected at week 24, from a patient treated with tofacitinib. The receptors stem from a human donor with alopecia areata. The CDR3 runs from the conserved cysteine through the conserved F or W. The order of the fields is V gene, clone size, J gene, D gene, CDR3 DNA, CDR3 protein. The D gene is left open where the match is weak. Clone size is shown for a subset of rows, as once, few, many or a class of expanded clone.

V: TRBV19
size: few
J: TRBJ2-1
D: TRBD1
DNA: TGTGCCAGTAGTATAGGCGGGACAGGGGGGTACAATGAGCAGTTCTTC
CDR3: CASSIGGTGGYNEQFF

V: TRBV6-5
size: few
J: TRBJ2-6
D: NA
DNA: TGTGCCACCAAGGACGGCTCTGGGGCCAACGTCCTGACTTTC
CDR3: CATKDGSGANVLTF

V: TRBV29-1
size: NA
J: TRBJ1-4
D: NA
DNA: TGCAGCGCCGCCGGCCGGGCAAATGAAAAACTGTTTTTT
CDR3: CSAAGRANEKLFF

V: TRBV28
size: few
J: TRBJ2-1
D: NA
DNA: TGTGCCAGCAGCTATTCCTCCAGGGTTGGCAATGAGCAGTTCTTC
CDR3: CASSYSSRVGNEQFF

V: TRBV2
size: NA
J: TRBJ2-5
D: NA
DNA: TGTGCCAGCAGTGAAGGCCCGGGCCAGGAGGGGACCCAGTACTTC
CDR3: CASSEGPGQEGTQYF

V: TRBV29-1
size: NA
J: TRBJ1-1
D: NA
DNA: TGCAGCGTTGAACGGCCGGGGGCGATCACTGAAGCTTTCTTT
CDR3: CSVERPGAITEAFF

V: TRBV19
size: few
J: TRBJ1-6
D: NA
DNA: TGTGCCAGTAGTATGGGATCTTCACCCCTCCACTTT
CDR3: CASSMGSSPLHF

V: TRBV30
size: NA
J: TRBJ1-2
D: NA
DNA: TGTGCCTGGAGTAACGCGGGGGTCCCTATCTATGGCTACACCTTC
CDR3: CAWSNAGVPIYGYTF

V: TRBV27
size: once
J: TRBJ1-2
D: TRBD1
DNA: TGTGCCAGCAGTCCGCGACAGGGAAAGAGCTATGGCTACACCTTC
CDR3: CASSPRQGKSYGYTF

V: TRBV6-5
size: few
J: TRBJ1-5
D: NA
DNA: TGTGCCAGCAGGGGTCCTGGGGTCAATCAGCCCCAGCATTTT
CDR3: CASRGPGVNQPQHF

V: TRBV4-2
size: NA
J: TRBJ1-6
D: NA
DNA: TGTGCCAGCAGCCAAGGTGTTGGGGGTGACGATTCACCCCTCCACTTT
CDR3: CASSQGVGGDDSPLHF

V: TRBV2
size: NA
J: TRBJ1-1
D: NA
DNA: TGTGCCAGCAAGGACGGACGGTCGAACACTGAAGCTTTCTTT
CDR3: CASKDGRSNTEAFF

V: TRBV7-2
size: NA
J: TRBJ1-1
D: TRBD1
DNA: TGTGCCAGCAGCATAGCCCGGACAGGGGCCCCTGAAGCTTTCTTT
CDR3: CASSIARTGAPEAFF

V: TRBV4-1
size: few
J: TRBJ2-5
D: NA
DNA: TGCGCCAGCAGCCAAGATGTGGTGCCAGAGACCCAGTACTTC
CDR3: CASSQDVVPETQYF

V: TRBV4-2
size: NA
J: TRBJ2-3
D: NA
DNA: TGTGCCAGCAGCCAAGACCGGACTGGAGAGGGGCAGTATTTT
CDR3: CASSQDRTGEGQYF

V: TRBV7-2
size: few
J: TRBJ1-2
D: TRBD1
DNA: TGTGCCAGCAGCTTAGACCCAGGGGGCGGCTACACCTTC
CDR3: CASSLDPGGGYTF

V: TRBV6-5
size: NA
J: TRBJ2-5
D: NA
DNA: TGTGCCAGCAGTTCCCGGACGGAGGATGTCCAGTACTTC
CDR3: CASSSRTEDVQYF

V: TRBV28
size: NA
J: TRBJ2-7
D: TRBD1
DNA: TGTGCCAGCAGTCTCCCGGGACAGGGGGCCTACGAGCAGTACTTC
CDR3: CASSLPGQGAYEQYF

V: TRBV28
size: NA
J: TRBJ1-1
D: TRBD1
DNA: TGTGCCAGCAGTCGGACAGGGGGCTGGGTCACTGAAGCTTTCTTT
CDR3: CASSRTGGWVTEAFF

V: TRBV30
size: NA
J: TRBJ1-3
D: NA
DNA: TGTGCCTGGAACCAGGGCTCTGGAAACACCATATATTTT
CDR3: CAWNQGSGNTIYF

V: TRBV6-5
size: NA
J: TRBJ1-4
D: NA
DNA: TGTGCCAGCAGTTACAAAGGCAGGGTGGAGGAAAAACTGTTTTTT
CDR3: CASSYKGRVEEKLFF

V: TRBV19
size: NA
J: TRBJ2-2
D: NA
DNA: TGTGCCAGTAGTTACCGTACAGGGCGCGGAGGGGAGCTGTTTTTT
CDR3: CASSYRTGRGGELFF

V: TRBV6-5
size: NA
J: TRBJ1-2
D: NA
DNA: TGTGCCAGCAGTTACGGCCGGGGGGCTGACTATGGCTACACCTTC
CDR3: CASSYGRGADYGYTF

V: TRBV5-4
size: once
J: TRBJ1-6
D: TRBD1
DNA: TGTGCCAGCAGCCTACAGGGGGCCGAGAATTCACCCCTCCACTTT
CDR3: CASSLQGAENSPLHF

V: TRBV7-9
size: NA
J: TRBJ1-6
D: TRBD1
DNA: TGTGCCAGCAGCCGAGCGTGGGACAGCTTTAATTCACCCCTCCACTTT
CDR3: CASSRAWDSFNSPLHF

V: TRBV7-2
size: NA
J: TRBJ1-1
D: NA
DNA: TGTGCCAGCAGCTTACGTGTTGAAGCTTTCTTT
CDR3: CASSLRVEAFF

V: TRBV5-1
size: NA
J: TRBJ2-2
D: NA
DNA: TGCGCCAGCAGCGTACAAATGAGCAACACCGGGGAGCTGTTTTTT
CDR3: CASSVQMSNTGELFF

V: TRBV7-2
size: NA
J: TRBJ2-3
D: NA
DNA: TGTGCCAGCAACGGAGGTATCACAGATACGCAGTATTTT
CDR3: CASNGGITDTQYF

V: TRBV30
size: NA
J: TRBJ1-4
D: NA
DNA: TGTGCCTGGACAGGGCCAAGAGAAAAACTGTTTTTT
CDR3: CAWTGPREKLFF

V: TRBV4-2
size: NA
J: TRBJ1-1
D: NA
DNA: TGTGCCAGCAGCCAAGGGTCCCTACAGAGCAACACTGAAGCTTTCTTT
CDR3: CASSQGSLQSNTEAFF

V: TRBV5-4
size: NA
J: TRBJ1-2
D: NA
DNA: TGTGCCAGCAGCTTGAACCGTAACTATGGCTACACCTTC
CDR3: CASSLNRNYGYTF

V: TRBV10-3
size: NA
J: TRBJ2-1
D: NA
DNA: TGTGCCATCGGAGGGACAGCTTACAATGAGCAGTTCTTC
CDR3: CAIGGTAYNEQFF

V: TRBV2
size: NA
J: TRBJ1-1
D: NA
DNA: TGTGCCAGCAGGGCATCGGGTGAAGCTTTCTTT
CDR3: CASRASGEAFF

V: TRBV6-1
size: NA
J: TRBJ1-5
D: NA
DNA: TGTGCCAGCAGTTCAAGGGGCACCGATCAGCCCCAGCATTTT
CDR3: CASSSRGTDQPQHF

V: TRBV30
size: NA
J: TRBJ2-7
D: NA
DNA: TGTGCCTGGAGTATGACAGCCTACGAGCAGTACTTC
CDR3: CAWSMTAYEQYF

V: TRBV30
size: few
J: TRBJ2-1
D: TRBD2
DNA: TGTGCCGTCTCCACTAGCGTAAGCAATGAGCAGTTCTTC
CDR3: CAVSTSVSNEQFF

V: TRBV4-2
size: NA
J: TRBJ1-2
D: TRBD1
DNA: TGTGCCAGCAGCCAATTCGACGGGGACAGGGACGGCTACACCTTC
CDR3: CASSQFDGDRDGYTF

V: TRBV18
size: NA
J: TRBJ1-1
D: NA
DNA: TGTGCCAGCTCACCACCGGCGGGGGTGGGCACTGAAGCTTTCTTT
CDR3: CASSPPAGVGTEAFF

V: TRBV25-1
size: NA
J: TRBJ1-2
D: TRBD1
DNA: TGTGCCAGCACCGAGACAGGGGAAGTCGGTGGCTACACCTTC
CDR3: CASTETGEVGGYTF

V: TRBV5-6
size: NA
J: TRBJ2-1
D: NA
DNA: TGTGCCAGCAGCCTCGGGAGCTCCTACAATGAGCAGTTCTTC
CDR3: CASSLGSSYNEQFF

V: TRBV29-1
size: few
J: TRBJ2-7
D: NA
DNA: TGCAGCGTTCTCGGGACCTTCTCGGGCCGGTCCTACGAGCAGTACTTC
CDR3: CSVLGTFSGRSYEQYF

V: TRBV28
size: NA
J: TRBJ1-1
D: NA
DNA: TGTGCCAGCAGTCCCCCTAGCGGTATCACTGAAGCTTTCTTT
CDR3: CASSPPSGITEAFF

V: TRBV6-5
size: NA
J: TRBJ1-1
D: NA
DNA: TGTGCCAGCAGTTACAGGAGGTTGGGGAACACTGAAGCTTTCTTT
CDR3: CASSYRRLGNTEAFF

V: TRBV30
size: NA
J: TRBJ2-1
D: NA
DNA: TGTGCCTGGAAGAAAGGCACTCGATCCCCCTATCAGAGCTCCTACAATGAGCAGTTCTTC
CDR3: CAWKKGTRSPYQSSYNEQFF

V: TRBV6-5
size: NA
J: TRBJ1-1
D: NA
DNA: TGTGCCAGCATAGCAGGGTCAGTAGGAGAAGCTTTCTTT
CDR3: CASIAGSVGEAFF

V: TRBV18
size: once
J: TRBJ1-2
D: NA
DNA: TGTGCCAGCTCACCGGGACACCACTATGGCTACACCTTC
CDR3: CASSPGHHYGYTF

V: TRBV7-9
size: once
J: TRBJ1-2
D: NA
DNA: TGTGCCAGCAGCTTAATTGGGGATGGCTACACCTTC
CDR3: CASSLIGDGYTF

V: TRBV4-1
size: NA
J: TRBJ2-3
D: TRBD2
DNA: TGCGCCAGCAGCCAAGTGGGACTAAGCACAGATACGCAGTATTTT
CDR3: CASSQVGLSTDTQYF

V: TRBV30
size: NA
J: TRBJ1-2
D: NA
DNA: TGTGCCTGGAGTGTACGGAGGAAGTCCAACTATGGCTACACCTTC
CDR3: CAWSVRRKSNYGYTF

V: TRBV5-1
size: NA
J: TRBJ2-1
D: NA
DNA: TGCGCCAGCAGCTCCTCCGGGACATGGAGGGACAATGAGCAGTTCTTC
CDR3: CASSSSGTWRDNEQFF

V: TRBV27
size: few
J: TRBJ2-1
D: TRBD2
DNA: TGTGCCAGCAGGGCACGGCTAGCGGGGGACTCCTACAATGAGCAGTTCTTC
CDR3: CASRARLAGDSYNEQFF

V: TRBV4-1
size: NA
J: TRBJ2-5
D: NA
DNA: TGCGCCAGCAGCGGGGCGTATGGTGGGGGGGCCCAAGAGACCCAGTACTTC
CDR3: CASSGAYGGGAQETQYF

V: TRBV15
size: NA
J: TRBJ1-2
D: NA
DNA: TGTGCCACCAGCCTCGACCGTTCGGTCTATGGCTACACCTTC
CDR3: CATSLDRSVYGYTF

V: TRBV7-2
size: NA
J: TRBJ2-5
D: NA
DNA: TGTGCCAGCAGCTGGCCCGAGAAAGAGACCCAGTACTTC
CDR3: CASSWPEKETQYF

V: TRBV4-1
size: NA
J: TRBJ2-1
D: TRBD1
DNA: TGCGCCAGCAGCCAAGATACCAGGACAGGGTTCTACAATGAGCAGTTCTTC
CDR3: CASSQDTRTGFYNEQFF